This T cell receptor (beta chain) was observed in a study of cytomegalovirus exposure and HLA in healthy donors. Study-level results: Among CMV-associated TCR beta chains, most appeared HLA-restricted in a later analysis. A likely sequencing artifact accounted for one observed cluster of highly shared sequence variants.

Primers: 60 Vbeta forward and 13 Jbeta reverse. Repertoires were generated with immunoSEQ multiplex PCR, while TCRdb's copy carries only in-frame clones and drops some. Among 50,000 to 65,000 clones listed, approximately 70% were seen once. Comment on this clone: What it recognizes is unknown.

Sequencing was done on a sample of PBMCs. The sequence came from a woman in her forties or fifties in good health and CMV-seropositive.

The CDR3 protein is CASRGLAGNEQFF. For the CDR3, the DNA is TGTGCCAGCCGCGGACTAGCCGGCAATGAGCAGTTCTTC. V gene TRBV7-2 combines with J gene TRBJ2-1, with 8 bases aligning to TRBD2. Germline trimming cut 8 bases from V and 6 bases from J; bases unmatched to any gene: 6. The CDR3 is 13 amino acids. Germline V CDR1 and CDR2: SGHTA, FQGNSA.